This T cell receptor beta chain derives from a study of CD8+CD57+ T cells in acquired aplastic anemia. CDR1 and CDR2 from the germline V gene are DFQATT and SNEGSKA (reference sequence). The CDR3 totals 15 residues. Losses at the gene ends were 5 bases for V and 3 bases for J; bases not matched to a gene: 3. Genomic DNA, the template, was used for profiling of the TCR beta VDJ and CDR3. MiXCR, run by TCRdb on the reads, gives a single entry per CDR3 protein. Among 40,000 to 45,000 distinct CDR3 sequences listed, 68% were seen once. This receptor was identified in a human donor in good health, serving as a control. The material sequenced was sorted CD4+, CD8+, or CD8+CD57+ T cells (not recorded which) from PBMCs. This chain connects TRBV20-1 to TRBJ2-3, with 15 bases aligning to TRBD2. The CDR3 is CSAWTSGGVTDTQYF. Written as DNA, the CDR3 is TGCAGTGCTTGGACTAGCGGGGGGGTAACAGATACGCAGTATTTT.